This T cell receptor beta chain was recovered during a study of blood T cell repertoires in COVID-19. As for the study in general: Acute and convalescent COVID-19 specimens originated in the United States, Italy and Spain. From T cells, B-cell-depleted T cells, or PBMCs came the material, which was cDNA or gDNA.

Per the original data handling: Amplification of reference gene primers was used by the study to estimate nucleated cell counts. Using immunoSEQ multiplex PCR, the repertoire was profiled, and TCRdb retains in-frame clones only, with some absent. That table is the source of V, J and clone size, and D and trimming were worked out from the DNA. The table shows roughly 110,000 clones, with 89% occurring only once. Trimming took 5 bases from V and 6 from J, leaving 11 bases between them. The CDR3 has 13 amino acids. The V gene's germline CDR1 is SGHAT and CDR2 FQNNGV. The chain joins TRBV11-2 to TRBJ1-5, with D possibly matching TRBD1 (6 bases). This receptor was obtained from a man aged 40-55 years with active or convalescent COVID-19. The sample was peripheral blood. The CDR3 nucleotides read TGTGCCAGCAGCAAGGACAGTTCTCAGCCCCAGCATTTT. This codes for CASSKDSSQPQHF.